Listed below are T cell receptor beta chains from one sample, sequenced in a study of T cell changes during pregnancy in multiple sclerosis. The repertoire was sequenced with immunoSEQ multiplex PCR; TCRdb's copy has only in-frame clones and lacks some. Among tens of thousands of clones listed, more than 90% were seen once. The material sequenced was peripheral blood, taken after pregnancy. These receptors all stem from a female donor in good health, enrolled as a control in a pregnancy study. Each CDR3 is given with its conserved first and last residue. A D gene is named only where the DNA matches it firmly. Some rows mark clone size as missing; the rest say once, few, many or name a class of expanded clone.

V	J	length	size	D	DNA	CDR3
TRBV27	TRBJ1-2	12	.	.	TGTGCCAGCAGTTCTTCATCGGGAGGCTACACCTTC	CASSSSSGGYTF
TRBV12-5	TRBJ2-1	13	.	.	TGTGCTAGTGGTTTGACTCTACACAATGAGCAGTTCTTC	CASGLTLHNEQFF
TRBV28	TRBJ2-7	19	.	.	TGTGCCAGCAGTTTAGAGCTTGCGGGGATTGGTCACTCTCCCTACGAGCAGTACTTC	CASSLELAGIGHSPYEQYF
TRBV27	TRBJ1-5	17	.	.	TGTGCCAGCAGTTTAGTACCCCGGGAGGGGCAAAATCAGCCCCAGCATTTT	CASSLVPREGQNQPQHF
TRBV14	TRBJ1-1	13	.	.	TGTGCCAGCAGCCTTAACTTAGGGGGATTGGCTTTCTTT	CASSLNLGGLAFF
TRBV27	TRBJ2-5	15	.	TRBD2	TGTGCCAGCAGTTTCCCGGGACTAGTATGGGAGACCCAGTACTTC	CASSFPGLVWETQYF
TRBV30	TRBJ2-7	14	.	TRBD2	TGTGCCTGGTCCCGTAGCGGGAACTCCTACGAGCAGTACTTC	CAWSRSGNSYEQYF
TRBV2	TRBJ2-5	12	.	.	TGTGCCAGCAGTGAAGGCAGGGGGACCCAGTACTTC	CASSEGRGTQYF
TRBV28	TRBJ2-7	15	.	TRBD1	TGTGCCAGCAGTTTATGGAAACAGGGGGGCTACGAGCAGTACTTC	CASSLWKQGGYEQYF
TRBV19	TRBJ1-5	13	.	.	TGTGCCAGTAGTCAGGGAAGAGAGCAGCCCCAGCATTTT	CASSQGREQPQHF
TRBV7-3	TRBJ2-5	14	.	TRBD1	TGTGCCAGCAGCCTCGGGACAGGCCAAGAGACCCAGTACTTC	CASSLGTGQETQYF
TRBV28	TRBJ2-7	17	.	TRBD2	TGTGCCAGCAGTTCTCGAAGGGGACTAGCGGGAGGGTACGAGCAGTACTTC	CASSSRRGLAGGYEQYF
TRBV5-1	TRBJ2-3	16	.	.	TGCGCCAGCAGCGTGACAGTGCTTTTAGGCACAGATACGCAGTATTTT	CASSVTVLLGTDTQYF
TRBV4-2	TRBJ1-1	15	.	.	TGTGCCAGCAGCCAAATAAAAGGGGTATTAACTGAAGCTTTCTTT	CASSQIKGVLTEAFF
TRBV7-2	TRBJ2-7	15	.	TRBD1	TGTGCCAGCAGCTTATTGGGGACAGGGGCGTCCGAGCAGTACTTC	CASSLLGTGASEQYF
TRBV10-3	TRBJ2-2	16	.	.	TGTGCCATTACTCAGGAGGACTTAACGAACACCGGGGAGCTGTTTTTT	CAITQEDLTNTGELFF
TRBV30	TRBJ1-4	11	.	.	TGTGCCTGGAGTGTACAGAGCAAACTGTTTTTT	CAWSVQSKLFF
TRBV4-1	TRBJ2-7	13	.	.	TGCGCCAGCAGCCAAGCAGGGCGGCAAGAGCAGTACTTC	CASSQAGRQEQYF
TRBV6-1	TRBJ1-2	11	.	TRBD1	TGTGCCTACAGGGGTTATGGGGGCTACACCTTC	CAYRGYGGYTF
TRBV10-3	TRBJ1-5	13	.	TRBD1	TGTGCCATCAGCGGACAGGGCAATCAGCCCCAGCATTTT	CAISGQGNQPQHF
TRBV5-4	TRBJ1-2	16	once	TRBD1	TGTGCCAGCAGCCCTCCGACAGGGGGCGCCGACTATGGCTACACCTTC	CASSPPTGGADYGYTF
TRBV9	TRBJ2-6	13	once	.	TGTGCCAGCAGGGGCTCAGGGGCCAACGTCCTGACTTTC	CASRGSGANVLTF
TRBV28	TRBJ2-7	12	.	.	TGTGCCAGCAGTTCCCTTTCCTACGAGCAGTACTTC	CASSSLSYEQYF
TRBV30	TRBJ2-2	21	once	TRBD2	TGTGCCTGGGCATCCTGGTGGGGGAACGAACCGGGACTAGCGAACACCGGGGAGCTGTTTTTT	CAWASWWGNEPGLANTGELFF
TRBV7-8	TRBJ2-7	16	once	TRBD1	TGTGCCAGCAGTCTTATGGGGGGACAGGGGGCCCACGAGCAGTACTTC	CASSLMGGQGAHEQYF
TRBV5-6	TRBJ2-1	13	.	.	TGTGCCAGCAGCTTGGGGGACACGAATGAGCAGTTCTTC	CASSLGDTNEQFF
TRBV5-8	TRBJ1-2	14	few	.	TGTGCCAGCAGCTTGGTGGGGGCACGAGATGGCTACACCTTC	CASSLVGARDGYTF
TRBV11-2	TRBJ2-2	17	.	.	TGTGCCAGCAGCTTGGCTGGGGCGTATACGAACACCGGGGAGCTGTTTTTT	CASSLAGAYTNTGELFF
TRBV29-1	TRBJ1-2	13	.	TRBD1	TGCAGCGTTGGACAGGGGCTAGAGTATGGCTACACCTTC	CSVGQGLEYGYTF
TRBV11-2	TRBJ2-1	16	.	TRBD2	TGTGCCAGCAGCTTAGGGACTGGCGGGAGAGTCGGTGAGCAGTTCTTC	CASSLGTGGRVGEQFF
TRBV7-3	TRBJ2-6	16	.	.	TGTGCCAGCAGCTTTGGCCCCCCCTCTGGGGCCAACGTCCTGACTTTC	CASSFGPPSGANVLTF
TRBV7-2	TRBJ2-7	16	.	.	TGTGCCAGCAGCTTATCAAGCGGGCTCTCCTCCTACGAGCAGTACTTC	CASSLSSGLSSYEQYF
TRBV4-3	TRBJ2-2	16	.	TRBD2	TGCGCCAGCAGCCCCTGGTCCCTAGCGGGACCCGGGGAGCTGTTTTTT	CASSPWSLAGPGELFF
TRBV19	TRBJ1-5	14	.	.	TGTGCCAGTAGTGCGCGGGAAGGTAATCAGCCCCAGCATTTT	CASSAREGNQPQHF
TRBV9	TRBJ2-3	16	.	TRBD2	TGTGCCAGCAGCCACCAAAGCGGGGGTAGCACAGATACGCAGTATTTT	CASSHQSGGSTDTQYF
TRBV27	TRBJ1-2	20	once	TRBD1	TGTGCCAGCAGTTTACAAAGCAAGGGGACAGGGGGTCTACCTAACTATGGCTACACCTTC	CASSLQSKGTGGLPNYGYTF
TRBV4-1	TRBJ1-2	13	.	.	TGCGCCAGCAGCCAAGATCGGGGGGCTGTCTACACCTTC	CASSQDRGAVYTF
TRBV14	TRBJ1-5	15	.	TRBD1	TGTGCCAGCAGCCAGACAGGGGGAAGCAATCAGCCCCAGCATTTT	CASSQTGGSNQPQHF
TRBV28	TRBJ2-5	16	.	.	TGTGCCAGCACCACCACCCGGGTCAGTCTTGTTGAGACCCAGTACTTC	CASTTTRVSLVETQYF
TRBV5-1	TRBJ2-2	13	few	.	TGCGCCAGCAGCATACAGCAGCTCGGGGAGCTGTTTTTT	CASSIQQLGELFF
TRBV29-1	TRBJ1-2	15	.	.	TGCAGCGTTGAAGATCGGGGAGGAGGGTTTAGTGGCTACACCTTC	CSVEDRGGGFSGYTF
TRBV27	TRBJ2-7	15	.	TRBD2	TGTGCCAGCAGTTTTGGCGGGAGGTCTTCCTACGAGCAGTACTTC	CASSFGGRSSYEQYF
TRBV7-6	TRBJ1-3	18	once	TRBD1	TGTGCCAGCAGTGATTTACCGGGACAGACTTACTCTGGAAACACCATATATTTT	CASSDLPGQTYSGNTIYF
TRBV4-1	TRBJ1-4	15	.	.	TGCGCCAGCAGCCGCAATTCGGGGGTTCGGGAAAAACTGTTTTTT	CASSRNSGVREKLFF
TRBV7-8	TRBJ2-3	16	.	TRBD1	TGTGCCAGCAGCCCCAACCGGGACAGGGATACAGATACGCAGTATTTT	CASSPNRDRDTDTQYF
TRBV6-1	TRBJ2-3	12	.	.	TGTGCCAGCAGTGACAGGGCAGATACGCAGTATTTT	CASSDRADTQYF
TRBV4-1	TRBJ2-1	17	.	.	TGCGCCAGCAGCCAGAGGGAACCGGTGGCGTCCTACAATGAGCAGTTCTTC	CASSQREPVASYNEQFF
TRBV18	TRBJ2-2	17	.	TRBD2	TGTGCCAGCTCACTAGTAGCGGGGGCAATGAACACCGGGGAGCTGTTTTTT	CASSLVAGAMNTGELFF
TRBV19	TRBJ2-5	14	.	TRBD1	TGTGCCAGTAGTCACGGGACAGGGTGGGAGACCCAGTACTTC	CASSHGTGWETQYF
TRBV6-1	TRBJ2-7	16	.	TRBD2	TGTGCCAGCAGTGAAGCACTAGCGGGGACGTCCTACGAGCAGTACTTC	CASSEALAGTSYEQYF